This TCR beta chain was profiled in a study of CD4 T cells in relation to SARS-CoV-2 and coronaviruses. General study findings and limits: The cross-reactivity analysis covered only spike protein, not other viral proteins.

Deep TCR-beta sequencing used DNA from uncultured naive and memory CD4+ T cells. Measured with immunoSEQ multiplex PCR; TCRdb has only the in-frame clones, and not every one. Here the sample spans 65,000 or so clones, roughly 93% being singletons. Unexposed donor CD4+ T cells date from about 2011-2018, before the COVID-19 pandemic. This CDR3 comprises 18 residues. Germline V gene lookup returns CDR1 PRHDT and CDR2 FYEKMQ (reference sequence). Trimming at V came to 3 bases and at J to 7 bases, leaving 11 bases not matched to a gene. In regard to this clone: Its antigen remains unidentified.

Material for sequencing was naive CD4+ T cells from PBMCs. Subset noted: naive CD4+ T cells isolated by negative enrichment. The chain recombines TRBV13 with TRBJ2-1, with 14 bases matching TRBD2. The clonotype was recovered from a human donor in good health. The CDR3 loop reads CASSFKSWGLAGDNEQFF. The DNA of the CDR3 is TGTGCCAGCAGCTTTAAAAGCTGGGGACTAGCGGGAGATAATGAGCAGTTCTTC.